The clone carrying this T cell receptor (beta chain) was seen once. This sample was included in a study of cytomegalovirus exposure and HLA in healthy donors. Regarding donors, all were healthy bone marrow donors. Germline CDR1 and CDR2: SGHRS and YFSETQ. The CDR3 length is 16 residues. The V end was cut by 0 bases, the J end by 1 base, with 13 bases between. 60 Vbeta and 13 Jbeta primers were used in PCR. TCRdb's copy holds only in-frame clones and misses some; the assay was immunoSEQ multiplex PCR. Among some 150,000 clones listed, 60% to 85% were seen once. The chain links TRBV5-1 to TRBJ1-1, with unresolved D. The specimen was PBMCs. The TCR comes from a male donor in good health and CMV-seronegative. CDR3 DNA sequence: TGCGCCAGCAGCTTGGTAGGCAGCGCGGGGAACACTGAAGCTTTCTTT. Its translation is CASSLVGSAGNTEAFF.